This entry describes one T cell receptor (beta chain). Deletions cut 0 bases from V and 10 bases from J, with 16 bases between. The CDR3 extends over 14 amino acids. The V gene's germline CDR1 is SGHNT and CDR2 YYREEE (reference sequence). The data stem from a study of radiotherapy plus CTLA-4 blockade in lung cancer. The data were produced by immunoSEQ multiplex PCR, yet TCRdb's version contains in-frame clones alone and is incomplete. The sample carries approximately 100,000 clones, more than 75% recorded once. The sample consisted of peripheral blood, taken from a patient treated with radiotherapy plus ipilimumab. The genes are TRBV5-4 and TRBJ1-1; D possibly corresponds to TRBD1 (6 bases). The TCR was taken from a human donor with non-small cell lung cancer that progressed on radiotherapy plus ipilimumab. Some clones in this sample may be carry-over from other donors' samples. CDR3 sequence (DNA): TGTGCCAGCAGCTTGGTTATGGACAGAGCCGTAGCTTTCTTT. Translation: CASSLVMDRAVAFF.